The 9 T cell receptor beta chains given below trace back to one sample, sequenced in a study of blood T cell repertoires in COVID-19. Measured with immunoSEQ multiplex PCR; TCRdb has only the in-frame clones, and not every one. The sample contains approximately 140,000 clones, roughly 87% of which appear only once. Sequenced material: peripheral blood. The receptors shown here come from a woman aged 60 to 75 with active or convalescent COVID-19.

The V gene is TRBV4-1, the J gene TRBJ2-2; 9 bases match TRBD2. The CDR3 runs 16 residues. The trim removed 5 bases at V and 2 bases at J, leaving 6 bases unmatched. Germline-derived CDR1 and CDR2 are MGHRA and YSYEKL. The CDR3 sequence: CASSGSGGPNTGELFF. The CDR3 bases are TGCGCCAGCAGCGGTAGCGGGGGACCCAACACCGGGGAGCTGTTTTTT.

The chain has TRBV5-6 and TRBJ2-3, with D possibly matching TRBD2 (6 bases). Germline loops: CDR1 SGHDT, CDR2 YYEEEE. The CDR3 contains 12 residues. The V gene lost 2 bases and the J gene lost 6 bases, with 7 bases spanning the gap. For the CDR3, the DNA is TGTGCCAGCAGCTTAGGAGGGGATACGCAGTATTTT. It codes for CASSLGGDTQYF.

This chain uses TRBV6-5 with TRBJ2-7; no definite D call. Trimming cost V 0 bases and J 4 bases, with 7 bases left between them. This CDR3 has 13 amino acids. The germline V gene encodes CDR1 MNHEY and CDR2 SVGAGI. The CDR3 bases are TGTGCCAGCAGTTACTCGAGAGAGTACGAGCAGTACTTC. Its translation: CASSYSREYEQYF.

To note about this clone: Other DNA sequences from this sample encode an identical CDR3 as well. The chain employs TRBV7-2 and TRBJ1-5; the D gene is possibly TRBD1 (6 bases). The CDR3 spans 14 residues. CDR1 is SGHTA and CDR2 is FQGNSA in the germline V gene. The germline V and J ends were trimmed by 3 bases and 3 bases, with 9 bases remaining between them. DNA of the CDR3: TGTGCCAGCAGCTTTACAGGGTCCAATCAGCCCCAGCATTTT. As protein: CASSFTGSNQPQHF. Drawing the rest from reference TRBV7-2 and TRBJ1-5, the complete variable domain is GAGVSQSPSNKVTEKGKDVELRCDPISGHTALYWYRQSLGQGLEFLIYFQGNSAPDKSGLPSDRFSAERTGGSVSTLTIQRTQQEDSAVYLCASSFTGSNQPQHFGDGTRLSIL.

The chain links TRBV9 to TRBJ2-7; TRBD2 is a possible D gene (6 bases). The CDR3 extends over 14 amino acids. V dropped 4 bases and J dropped 2 bases, with 13 bases sitting between them. Germline V lookup: CDR1 SGDLS, CDR2 YYNGEE. CDR3 coding DNA: TGTGCCAGCAGCCTACGGGACTCAACCTACGAGCAGTACTTC. Translating gives CASSLRDSTYEQYF.

The V and J genes are TRBV27 and TRBJ2-7; 7 bases are a match to TRBD1. Looked up from germline, CDR1 is MNHEY and CDR2 is SMNVEV (reference sequence). Trimming cost V 6 bases and J 0 bases; bases outside gene matches: 2. The CDR3 is made up of 13 amino acids. The CDR3 DNA is TGTGCCAGCAGGGGGACAGTCTCCTACGAGCAGTACTTC. It yields the protein CASRGTVSYEQYF.

The V and J genes are TRBV18 and TRBJ1-1; the match to TRBD1 covers 7 bases. CDR3 size: 15 residues. The germline V gene encodes CDR1 KGHSH and CDR2 LQKENI. The ends lost 4 bases at V and 0 bases at J; junction bases unmatched: 5. CDR3 coding DNA: TGTGCCAGCTCACAGGGGGCGCGAGTGAACACTGAAGCTTTCTTT. Encoded protein: CASSQGARVNTEAFF.

The rearrangement joins TRBV3-1 (or the pseudogene TRBV3-2) to TRBJ1-1; weak D call: TRBD1 (5 bases). The CDR3 contains 14 residues. Germline V gives CDR1 LGHDT, CDR2 YNNKEL (reference sequence). Trimming took off 0 bases at V and 7 bases at J, with 12 bases between the two ends. DNA of the CDR3: TGTGCCAGCAGCCAAGAAACTGGGGCTTTTGAAGCTTTCTTT. Its protein product is CASSQETGAFEAFF.

This chain uses TRBV6-6 with TRBJ1-3, with 9 bases aligning to TRBD1. CDR3 length equals 16 residues. J gave up 3 bases and V 2 bases, and 5 bases lay outside the gene matches. Germline V gene data show CDR1 as MNHNY and CDR2 as SVGAGI (reference sequence). The chain's CDR3 is CASSYGTGGNGNTIYF. CDR3 DNA sequence: TGTGCCAGCAGTTACGGTACAGGGGGCAATGGAAACACCATATATTTT.